This T cell receptor (beta chain) was observed in a study of T cells after yellow fever vaccination. The overall study: Based on CD3, CD45RA, CCR7 and CD95, EM, EMRA, CM and Tscm memory subsets were sorted. Each low-cell-number fraction was prepared by means of SMART-Seq v4 Ultra Low Input.

TCRdb called the 5' RACE reads again in MiXCR, with one record for every CDR3 protein. Counted here are roughly 56,000 distinct CDR3 sequences, around 6.2% occurring once; the ten biggest clones make up roughly 31%. Broader study findings: The study found a weaker secondary response that peaked faster, day 5 versus 15. The study re-detected most primary-vaccination clones after the booster (under 97% CD4, roughly 88% CD8).

This clonotype was observed a few times. This receptor was obtained from a man younger than 35 who received the YFV17D yellow fever vaccine. Sample: PBMCs, either bulk or a sorted T-cell subset (CD4+, CD8+, memory, or dextramer-sorted; not recorded which), taken on the day of the yellow fever booster vaccination.

CDR3 sequence (DNA): TGTGCCAGCTCACCAATCTCCCCTCAGAACACCGGGGAGCTGTTTTTT. Its protein product is CASSPISPQNTGELFF. This chain connects TRBV18 to TRBJ2-2; no firm D call. This CDR3 is 16 amino acids long. Germline V gene sequence: CDR1 KGHSH, CDR2 LQKENI. Trimming took off 2 bases at V and 1 base at J, with 11 bases between the two ends.